This T cell receptor (beta chain) was identified in a study of shared clonotypes between healthy human individuals. The overall study: Three CD4 naive, three CD4 memory, two CD8 naive and one CD8 memory plate were used per donor.

Per the original data handling: ImmunoSEQ only sent back junction sequences with no quality scores, so filtering was done differently. Sequencing used immunoSEQ multiplex PCR; TCRdb keeps in-frame clones, though not all of them. V and J calls and clone size are copied from that table; D and trimming were computed from the DNA. The sample has some 2,100,000 clones; about 94% are singletons. Trimming cost V 0 bases and J 7 bases, with 16 bases left between them. In germline, CDR1 is MNHNS, CDR2 SASEGT. CDR3 length: 16 amino acids. Study results and limitations: Lower generation probabilities were found for non-shared clonotypes than for those shared by all four donors.

As concerns this clone: Its antigen is currently unknown.

The origin of this receptor is a man younger than 35 in good health. The sequencing input was naive CD4+ T cells sorted from blood. Documented subset: CD45RA+ positively selected. The chain has TRBV6-1 and TRBJ2-1, with D possibly TRBD2 on 5 matching bases. CDR3 sequence reads: CASSEAEAVEGNEQFF. The CDR3 region has the DNA TGTGCCAGCAGTGAAGCGGAAGCGGTGGAAGGGAATGAGCAGTTCTTC.